The sequence of this TCR beta chain was determined in a study of cytomegalovirus exposure and HLA in healthy donors (dated by TCRdb to the late 2010s). General notes on the study: An earlier analysis of approximately 550 of the donors reported 250 to 350 Gb of sequence data and 117 million unique TCR beta sequences from about 200 million T cells. Genome-wide SNP genotypes for about 65% of the 666 donors were used in a later genetic analysis, which treated that subset as a discovery cohort. HLA typing included class I and class II loci at four-digit resolution. Across about 380 genotyped donors of the cohort, an average of about 200,000 unique TCR beta nucleotide sequences per donor were sequenced, and around 19% of those sequences were non-productive. The study used immunosequencing to profile the T cell repertoires of approximately 640 subjects and linked those repertoires to cytomegalovirus serostatus. Of the 300 to 500 genotyped donors, 80% to 90% were placed in the genetic ancestry cluster associated with self-reported Caucasian donors. A handful of DR-DQ haplotypes were handled as single units for association and clustering because linkage in the cohort was strong. Around 320 gigabases of sequencing data and 80 million or so unique TCR sequences were included in an early release covering about 600 HLA-typed donors. Alongside the repertoire data, information on donor age, sex, ethnicity and CMV serostatus was compiled. Rather than using new phenotypic data, the later analysis identified candidate immune exposures from TCR beta sequences and from how often those sequences occurred across donors. To study patterns of TCR occurrence, a later analysis re-analyzed previously published TCR beta repertoires from 550 to 800 donors and added high-resolution HLA genotyping. An earlier analysis of nearly 600 of the donors applied high-throughput TCR beta sequencing to assess whether each TCR beta V gene segment acted as functional or pseudogenic. High-throughput TCR immunosequencing, statistical association of individual TCRs with disease status, and machine learning were combined to predict cytomegalovirus infection status. All discovery cohort repertoires had been generated on a single sequencing platform. The aim of the study was to test whether cataloging public T cell receptors could identify signatures of past pathogen exposure. In addition to the first cohort of roughly 670 subjects, a separate validation cohort of over 90 different subjects was used. The number of typed donors differed by locus: about 620-640 for A, B, C, DRB1 and DQB1; approximately 530 for DQA1; about 600 for DPA1; and roughly 490 for DPB1.

CDR1 is given as KGHSH and CDR2 as LQKENI, both from the germline V gene. Reading from cysteine to phenylalanine, the CDR3 counts 15 amino acids. The retained sequence is limited to the CDR3, 45 bases, with the frame set at the first base. Unmatched junction bases come to 5, with V trimmed by 6 bases and J by 0 bases. A note on this clone: It has no known antigen specificity. No much larger clone exists at a distance of one base, and base qualities are not known.

The cohort comprised more than 550 healthy bone marrow donors. At the time of sampling, every cohort member was nominally healthy, though immune exposures that went unrecorded were likely present. The donor was CMV seropositive and belonged to the group of 250 to 300 seropositive cohort members. Every donor gave a peripheral blood sample, and the peripheral blood mononuclear cells from that sample were used for TCR beta sequencing. The Qiagen DNeasy Blood Extraction Kit was used to extract genomic DNA from the blood cell samples. To prepare the library, the immunoSEQ multiplex PCR assay was applied. A mixture of 60 forward primers for TCR Vbeta segments and 13 reverse primers for TCR Jbeta segments was used in the multiplex PCR. The CDR3 region of rearranged TCR beta genes was amplified from genomic DNA with a multiplex PCR assay. On the Illumina HiSeq System, the amplified TCR beta libraries were sequenced as 87-base-pair reads. Per the source publication's procedure: In a later analysis, tens of millions of unique TCR beta chains were counted across the approximately 620 repertoires, and some 10 million of these chains were shared by at least two donors. To remove PCR and sequencing errors, raw reads were error-corrected and collapsed into unique sequences using a nearest-neighbor algorithm that merged closely related sequences. Alignment of CDR3 sequences to IMGT reference sequences was used to assign V, D and J gene segments. For a sequence to be retained, a match of at least six nucleotides was required to both a V gene segment and a J gene segment. A rearrangement was called productive if the CDR3 had no stop codons and remained in frame with V and J, and every other rearrangement was called non-productive. Following IMGT convention, CDR3 was defined as the stretch from the second conserved V-encoded cysteine up to the conserved J-encoded phenylalanine. Sequences without an unambiguous match to a single V gene segment were excluded from the earlier analysis of several hundred of the donors. An earlier analysis of almost 600 of the donors classified V segments as functional when productive rearrangements were above 56.7% and as segregating when the standard deviation between donors was above 5%. To diagnose cytomegalovirus status from the catalog of TCR beta chain sequences, a statistical classification framework was built. In a later analysis, TCR nucleotide sequences were compared against IMGT/GENE-DB human TR gene sequences so that V and J genes could be assigned. The TCRdist pipeline was used in a later analysis to assign CDR3 sequences and most-parsimonious VDJ recombination scenarios. In a later analysis, each TCR beta chain was defined by its CDR3 amino acid sequence together with its V-gene family, and reads without a unique V-gene family were excluded. In a later analysis, several hundred highly shared, low-generation-probability nucleotide sequences were removed to address suspected cross-contamination and a sequencing artifact. For each public chain, a later analysis derived a clonal expansion index from normalized ranks of inferred template counts within each repertoire. In a later analysis, generation probabilities were computed with a VDJ recombination model fitted to out-of-frame rearrangements, and the resulting probabilities were checked against IGoR. A later analysis scored TCR-TCR, TCR-HLA and TCR-CMV co-occurrence with hypergeometric tests, applying a repertoire-size bias correction to TCR pairs. False discovery rates were estimated in a later analysis by permuting HLA or CMV assignments 20 times. In a later analysis, co-occurring TCRs were grouped with DBSCAN, and TCRdist sequence similarity was added when clustering was performed within HLA-allele-positive subsets. For co-occurrence clustering, repertoires with fewer than 30,000 or more than 120,000 public chains were excluded, along with roughly 5 repertoires with anomalous nucleotide sharing. TCRdb took over this immuneACCESS table, retaining in-frame rearrangements with V and J assigned. Such tables are incomplete; in checked studies, under half of the missing clones stem from an unresolved V gene, and the remainder is unexplained. The D gene and trimming were derived from the DNA, and the V and J assignments and clone size from that table. The sample data list about 130,000 clones, and around three quarters of these were observed just once. 4.2% of the sample belongs to the ten largest clones.

The investigation overall reported the following: Linkage disequilibrium might explain the correlated functional status among segregating V segments, but an unknown experimental factor could not be ruled out. Some IMGT-functional V segments, including TRBV6-2 and TRBV6-3, could not be distinguished by the 87-base-pair reads and were therefore excluded. Assigning TCR associations to individual alleles was difficult when HLA alleles, especially DR and DQ, strongly co-occurred. An earlier analysis of 587 of the donors showed that most TCR beta V segments appeared in productive rearrangements either about 90% or about 30% of the time, which broadly matched IMGT annotations. In both the original and validation cohorts, the classifier was reported to diagnose cytomegalovirus status with high specificity and sensitivity. A further reported finding was that TCR beta sequences accurately predicted the HLA-A and HLA-B alleles for most subjects in the first cohort. Sequencing depth was assumed to be roughly uniform across donors in the presence/absence analyses, though that assumption may not hold. In a later genetic analysis, fewer N-insertions in productive TCRs were reported among donors in an Asian-associated ancestry cluster than the roughly 700-donor mean. A later analysis reported that several top co-occurrence clusters appeared linked to parvovirus B19, influenza, CMV and Epstein-Barr virus. In this cohort, only TCR beta chains were sequenced, and detectable features were limited by the absence of alpha or paired-chain data. According to a later analysis, most CMV-associated TCR beta chains appeared to be HLA-restricted, and the HLA associations seemed to be driven largely by CMV exposure. In a later analysis, the rate of TCR association differed among HLA loci, with DRB1 alleles having the most associated TCRs and HLA-C alleles having the fewest. The earlier analysis of almost 600 of the donors excluded roughly 17 rarely observed V segments, including chromosome 9 orphons, because counts were too low. Most TCR sequences were seen in very few donors, while some public TCRs were found in many individuals. In a later analysis, HLA-associated TCR beta chains were found to be more clonally expanded and to have lower generation probabilities than equally common non-associated chains. In vitro tests confirmed that three of the cytomegalovirus-associated TCR beta chains recognize cytomegalovirus antigens. A later analysis associated 15,000 or so TCR beta sequences with specific HLA alleles at a false discovery rate of 0.05. Because HLA typing was missing for some donors at each locus, association tests included only the typed subset. A later genetic analysis associated a missense DCLRE1C variant with V-gene and J-gene trimming of TCR beta chains, and an independent cohort replicated the association. For the cohort, immune exposure information was limited to CMV serostatus. The study gave a list of over 150 TCR beta chains associated with cytomegalovirus. It was suggested by the authors that the approach could potentially be generalized to other disease states and immunological phenotypes. The sequencing pipeline was judged likely to have produced a cluster of highly shared sequence variants as a technical artifact.

The receptor chain draws on TRBV18 and TRBJ1-1, and TRBD1 aligns with 9 junction nucleotides. The material sequenced was PBMCs. The TCR originated in a male donor in good health and CMV-seropositive. The CDR3 protein: CASSPGTGMNTEAFF. In nucleotides, the sequence is TGTGCCAGCTCTCCAGGGACAGGGATGAACACTGAAGCTTTCTTT.